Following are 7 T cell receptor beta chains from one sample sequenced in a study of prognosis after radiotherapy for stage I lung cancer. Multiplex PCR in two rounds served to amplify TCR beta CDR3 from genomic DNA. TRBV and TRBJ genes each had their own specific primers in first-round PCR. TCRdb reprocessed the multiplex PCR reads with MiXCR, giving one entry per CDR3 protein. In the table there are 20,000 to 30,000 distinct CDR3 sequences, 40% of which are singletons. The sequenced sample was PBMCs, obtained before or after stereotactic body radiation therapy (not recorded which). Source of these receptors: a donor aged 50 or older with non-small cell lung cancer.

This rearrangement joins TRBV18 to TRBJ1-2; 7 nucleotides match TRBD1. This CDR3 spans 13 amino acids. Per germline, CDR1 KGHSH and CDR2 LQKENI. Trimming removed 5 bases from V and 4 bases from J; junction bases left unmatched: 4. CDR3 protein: CASSADRAYGYTF. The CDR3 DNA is TGTGCCAGCTCAGCTGACAGGGCCTATGGCTACACCTTC.

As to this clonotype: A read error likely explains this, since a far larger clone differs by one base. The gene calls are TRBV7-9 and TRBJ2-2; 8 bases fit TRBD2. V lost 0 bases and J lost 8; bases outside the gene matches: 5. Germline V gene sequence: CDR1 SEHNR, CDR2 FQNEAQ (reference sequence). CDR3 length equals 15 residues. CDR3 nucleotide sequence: TGTGCCAGCAGCTTAGCGCGGGGGGTGAGAGGGGAGCTGTTTTTT. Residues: CASSLARGVRGELFF. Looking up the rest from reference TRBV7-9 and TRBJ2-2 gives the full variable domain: DTGVSQNPRHKITKRGQNVTFRCDPISEHNRLYWYRQTLGQGPEFLTYFQNEAQLEKSRLLSDRFSAERPKGSFSTLEIQRTEQGDSAMYLCASSLARGVRGELFFGEGSRLTVL.

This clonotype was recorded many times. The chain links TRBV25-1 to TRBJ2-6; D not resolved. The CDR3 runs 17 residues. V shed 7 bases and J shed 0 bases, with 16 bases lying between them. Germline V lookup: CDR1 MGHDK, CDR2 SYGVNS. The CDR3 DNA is TGTGCCAGCATGGGCAGGACGTTCTACTCTGGGGCCAACGTCCTGACTTTC. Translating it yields CASMGRTFYSGANVLTF.

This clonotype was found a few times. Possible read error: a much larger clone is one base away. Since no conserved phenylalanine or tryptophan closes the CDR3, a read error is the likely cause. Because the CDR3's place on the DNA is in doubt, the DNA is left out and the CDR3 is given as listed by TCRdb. The chain's CDR3 is CASSLVTGGNSPLNL. The rearrangement uses TRBV28 and TRBJ1-6; TRBD1, the D gene given by the table, was not confirmed from the DNA. Including both end residues, the CDR3 is 15 amino acids long. Germline CDR1 is MDHEN and CDR2 is SYDVKM.

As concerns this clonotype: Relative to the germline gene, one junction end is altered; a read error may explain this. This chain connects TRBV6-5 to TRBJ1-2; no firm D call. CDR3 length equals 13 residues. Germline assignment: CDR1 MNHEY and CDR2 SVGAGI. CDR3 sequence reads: CASSYEQRYGYTF. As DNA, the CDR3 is TGTGCCAGCAGTTACGAACAGCGCTATGGCTATACCTTC.

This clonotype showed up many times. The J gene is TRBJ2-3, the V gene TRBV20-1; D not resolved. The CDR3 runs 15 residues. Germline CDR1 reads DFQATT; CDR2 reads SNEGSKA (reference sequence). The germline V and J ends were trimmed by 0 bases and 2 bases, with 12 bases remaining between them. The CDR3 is CSAREGGGSTDTQYF. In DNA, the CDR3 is TGCAGTGCTAGAGAGGGTGGCGGCTCCACAGATACGCAGTATTTT.

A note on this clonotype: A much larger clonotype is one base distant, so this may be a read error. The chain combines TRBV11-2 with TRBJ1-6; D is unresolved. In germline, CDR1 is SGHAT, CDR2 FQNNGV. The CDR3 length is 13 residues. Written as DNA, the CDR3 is TGTGTCAGCAGCCACGGGTCGGTATCACCCCTCCACTTT. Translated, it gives CVSSHGSVSPLHF.